This entry describes one T cell receptor beta chain. Clones were read by immunoSEQ multiplex PCR, and TCRdb kept only the in-frame ones, dropping some. Found here are 25,000 to 30,000 clones, roughly 73% of them singletons; the top ten hold 22%. This entry belongs to a study of sequential checkpoint blockade in melanoma. Study-level background: Each arm's sequence ended with maintenance nivolumab.

The treatment here: randomized to nivolumab then ipilimumab (arm A) or the reverse (arm B). PBMC sorting kept live CD3+CD8+ cells without CD19 or CD56. Germline V gives CDR1 MNHEY, CDR2 SVGAGI. V lost 4 bases, J lost 7 bases, and 7 bases stayed unmatched. The CDR3 is made up of 15 amino acids. This specimen consisted of CD8+ T cells sorted from blood (inferred from file names), obtained from a patient given nivolumab and ipilimumab in sequence. This rearrangement joins TRBV6-5 to TRBJ2-1; 10 nucleotides match TRBD2. The source of this sequence is a human donor with melanoma. DNA of the CDR3: TGTGCCAGCAGTTGGACTAGCGGAGAAGGGAATGAGCAGTTCTTC. It translates to CASSWTSGEGNEQFF.